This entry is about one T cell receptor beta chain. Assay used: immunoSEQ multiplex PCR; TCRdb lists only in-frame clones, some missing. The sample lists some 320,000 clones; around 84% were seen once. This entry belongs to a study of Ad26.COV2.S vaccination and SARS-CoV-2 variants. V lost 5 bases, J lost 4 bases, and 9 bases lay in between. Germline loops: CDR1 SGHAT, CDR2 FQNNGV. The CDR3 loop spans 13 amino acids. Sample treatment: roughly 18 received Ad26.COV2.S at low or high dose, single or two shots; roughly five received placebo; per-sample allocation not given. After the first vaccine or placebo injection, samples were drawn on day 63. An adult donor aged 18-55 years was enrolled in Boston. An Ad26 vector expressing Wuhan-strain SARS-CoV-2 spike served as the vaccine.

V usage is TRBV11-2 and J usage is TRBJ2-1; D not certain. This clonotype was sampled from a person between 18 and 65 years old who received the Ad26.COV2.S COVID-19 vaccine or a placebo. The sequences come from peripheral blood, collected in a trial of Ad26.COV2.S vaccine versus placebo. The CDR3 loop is CASSLVGYNEQFF. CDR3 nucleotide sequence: TGTGCCAGCAGCCTCGTTGGGTACAATGAGCAGTTCTTC.